This entry describes one TCR beta chain. No antigen is known for it. Germline assignment: CDR1 MNHEY and CDR2 SMNVEV (reference sequence). The CDR3 length is 16 residues. V gave up 3 bases and J gave up 3 bases, with 16 bases separating them. Then a second PCR, running roughly 7 to 11 cycles, was carried out with a sample-barcoded 5' primer and a J-beta primer mix. TCRdb used MiXCR to reprocess the 5' RACE reads, holding one entry per CDR3 protein. The profile covers 450,000 to 600,000 distinct CDR3 sequences, with about 27% appearing a single time and approximately 4% taken by the ten largest. This specimen comes from a study of blood T cells in healthy people across ages. Study-wide findings and caveats: Researchers report that TCR beta diversity correlated strongly with naive T cell percentage.

This sample also belongs to another study, concerning T cells of mothers and their children.

The TCR was taken from a boy aged 2 to 9 in good health. The V and J genes are TRBV27 and TRBJ2-3, with D perhaps being TRBD1 or TRBD2 (6 bases each). The sequencing sample was made of blood. CDR3 region: CASSLMWGARTDTQYF. The CDR3 DNA reads TGTGCCAGCAGTTTGATGTGGGGGGCGCGAACAGATACGCAGTATTTT.